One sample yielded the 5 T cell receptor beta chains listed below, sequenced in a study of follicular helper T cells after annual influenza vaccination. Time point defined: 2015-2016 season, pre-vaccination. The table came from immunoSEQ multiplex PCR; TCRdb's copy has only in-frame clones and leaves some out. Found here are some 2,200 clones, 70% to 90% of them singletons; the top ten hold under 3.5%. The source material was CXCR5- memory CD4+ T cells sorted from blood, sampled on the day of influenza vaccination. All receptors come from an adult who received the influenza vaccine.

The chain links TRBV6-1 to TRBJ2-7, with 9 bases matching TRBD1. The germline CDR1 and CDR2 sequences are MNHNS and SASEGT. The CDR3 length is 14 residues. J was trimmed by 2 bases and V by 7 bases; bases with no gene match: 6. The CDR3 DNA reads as TGTGCCAGCACCCGAGGACAGGGGACCTACGAGCAGTACTTC. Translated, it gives CASTRGQGTYEQYF.

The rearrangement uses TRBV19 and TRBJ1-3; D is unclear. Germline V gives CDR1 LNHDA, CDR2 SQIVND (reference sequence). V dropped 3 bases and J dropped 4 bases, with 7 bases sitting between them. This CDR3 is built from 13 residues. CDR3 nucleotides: TGTGCCAGTAGTATGAGGCTGGGAAACACCATATATTTT. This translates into CASSMRLGNTIYF.

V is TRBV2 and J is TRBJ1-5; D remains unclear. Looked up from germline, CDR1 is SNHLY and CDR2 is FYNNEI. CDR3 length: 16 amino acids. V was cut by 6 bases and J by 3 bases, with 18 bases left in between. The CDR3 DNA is TGTGCCAGCAGAGGACGAGAAGCCTATAACAATCAGCCCCAGCATTTT. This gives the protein CASRGREAYNNQPQHF.

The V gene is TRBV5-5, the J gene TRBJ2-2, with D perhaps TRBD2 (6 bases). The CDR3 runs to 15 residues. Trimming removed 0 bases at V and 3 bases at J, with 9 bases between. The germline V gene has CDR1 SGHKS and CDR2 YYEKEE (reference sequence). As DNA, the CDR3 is TGTGCCAGCAGCTTGGGCGGGGTTGACACCGGGGAGCTGTTTTTT. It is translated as CASSLGGVDTGELFF.

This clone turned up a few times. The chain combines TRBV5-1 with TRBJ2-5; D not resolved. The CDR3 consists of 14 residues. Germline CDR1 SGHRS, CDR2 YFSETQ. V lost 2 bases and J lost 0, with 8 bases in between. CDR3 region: CASSLWTDQETQYF. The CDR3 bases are TGCGCCAGCAGCTTATGGACGGACCAAGAGACCCAGTACTTC.